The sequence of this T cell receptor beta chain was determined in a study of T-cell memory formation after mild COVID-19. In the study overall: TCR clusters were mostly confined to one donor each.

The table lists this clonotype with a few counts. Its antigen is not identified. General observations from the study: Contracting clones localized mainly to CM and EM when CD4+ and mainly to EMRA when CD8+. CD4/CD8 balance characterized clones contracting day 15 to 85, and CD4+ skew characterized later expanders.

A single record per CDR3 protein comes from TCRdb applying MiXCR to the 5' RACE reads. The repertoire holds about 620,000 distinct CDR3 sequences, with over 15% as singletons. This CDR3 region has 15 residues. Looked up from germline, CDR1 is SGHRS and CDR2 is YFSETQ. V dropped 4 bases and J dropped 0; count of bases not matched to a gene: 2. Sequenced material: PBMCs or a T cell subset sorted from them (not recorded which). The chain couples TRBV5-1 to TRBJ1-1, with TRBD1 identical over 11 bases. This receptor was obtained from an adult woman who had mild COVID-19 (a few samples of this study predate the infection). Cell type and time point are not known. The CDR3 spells CASSRDRGVNTEAFF. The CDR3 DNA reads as TGCGCCAGCAGCCGGGACAGGGGGGTGAACACTGAAGCTTTCTTT. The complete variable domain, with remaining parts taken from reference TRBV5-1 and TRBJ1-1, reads KAGVTQTPRYLIKTRGQQVTLSCSPISGHRSVSWYQQTPGQGLQFLFEYFSETQRNKGNFPGRFSGRQFSNSRSEMNVSTLELGDSALYLCASSRDRGVNTEAFFGQGTRLTVV.